These T cell receptor beta chains were read from a single sample in a study of metastatic and nonmetastatic thyroid tumors. MiXCR reprocessed the PCR reads for TCRdb. The table lists about 93,000 clones, more than 9.5% of them singletons. Sequencing was done on a sample of blood. Receptors were obtained from a female donor with papillary thyroid cancer or a benign thyroid nodule (not recorded which). Some clones in this sample may be carry-over from other donors' samples. Each CDR3 is given with its conserved first and last residue. A D gene is named only where the DNA matches it firmly. Where a row states a size, it is once, few, many or the class of an expanded clone; other rows omit it.

TRBJ2-1 | many | NA | TRBV28 | CASSLSAGPQPYNEQFF | TGTGCCAGCAGTTTATCGGCGGGCCCACAACCCTACAATGAGCAGTTCTTC
TRBJ1-2 | few | NA | TRBV10-3 | CAIGARGRRLNYGYTF | TGTGCCATCGGAGCTCGGGGGCGGCGCCTCAACTATGGCTACACCTTC
TRBJ2-1 | many | TRBD2 | TRBV15 | CATSREKRLAVYNEQFF | TGTGCCACCAGCAGAGAAAAGAGACTAGCTGTCTACAATGAGCAGTTCTTC
TRBJ2-1 | many | TRBD1 | TRBV7-9 | CASSFRTGGNDEQFF | TGTGCCAGCAGCTTCCGGACAGGGGGGAACGATGAGCAGTTCTTC
TRBJ1-6 | NA | NA | TRBV6-7 | CASRARGGPPIPPLHF | TGTGCCAGCAGGGCCAGGGGTGGGCCCCCTATACCACCCCTCCACTTT
TRBJ2-1 | many | NA | TRBV7-8 | CASSQYIYNEQFF | TGTGCCAGCAGCCAATACATTTACAATGAGCAGTTCTTC
TRBJ2-1 | many | TRBD2 | TRBV11-2 | CASSFGLAGGGDEQFF | TGTGCCAGCAGCTTCGGTCTAGCGGGGGGGGGCGATGAGCAGTTCTTC
TRBJ2-1 | NA | TRBD2 | TRBV4-2 | CASSQGGGGSYNEQFF | TGTGCCAGCAGCCAAGGGGGGGGAGGCTCCTACAATGAGCAGTTCTTC
TRBJ1-1 | NA | NA | TRBV14 | CASTRTGRAAEAFF | TGTGCCAGCACCCGAACGGGCAGGGCCGCTGAAGCTTTCTTT
TRBJ2-7 | many | NA | TRBV7-9 | CASSFYGDSNEQYF | TGTGCCAGCAGCTTTTATGGGGATTCGAACGAGCAGTACTTC
TRBJ1-1 | many | NA | TRBV6-2/TRBV6-3 | CASSSVNTEAFF | TGTGCCAGCAGTTCGGTAAACACTGAAGCTTTCTTT
TRBJ2-1 | many | TRBD2 | TRBV7-9 | CASSLGSGSGRYNEQFF | TGTGCCAGCAGCTTAGGGTCGGGTAGCGGGAGGTACAATGAGCAGTTCTTC
TRBJ2-5 | many | TRBD2 | TRBV11-2 | CASSLGLADQETQYF | TGTGCCAGCAGCTTAGGTCTAGCGGATCAAGAGACCCAGTACTTC
TRBJ2-1 | many | NA | TRBV11-2 | CASTFSRTPLGREGEQFF | TGTGCCAGCACCTTTTCCCGGACCCCACTGGGGAGAGAGGGTGAGCAGTTCTTC
TRBJ2-5 | many | TRBD1 | TRBV4-2 | CASSDPGTGKETQYF | TGTGCCAGCAGCGACCCCGGGACAGGGAAAGAGACCCAGTACTTC
TRBJ1-1 | many | NA | TRBV27 | CASSLEWPNTEAFF | TGTGCCAGCAGTTTAGAATGGCCCAACACTGAAGCTTTCTTT
TRBJ2-1 | many | TRBD1 | TRBV28 | CASSQWTGTYNEQFF | TGTGCCAGCAGCCAATGGACAGGGACCTACAATGAGCAGTTCTTC
TRBJ1-4 | many | TRBD1 | TRBV11-2 | CASSPRARGGEKLFF | TGTGCCAGCAGCCCCCGGGCCAGGGGGGGTGAAAAACTGTTTTTT
TRBJ2-1 | many | NA | TRBV5-6 | CASSFGPSNEQFF | TGTGCCAGCAGCTTCGGACCAAGCAATGAGCAGTTCTTC
TRBJ2-5 | many | NA | TRBV7-9 | CASSFRETQYF | TGTGCCAGCAGCTTTAGGGAGACCCAGTACTTC
TRBJ1-2 | many | TRBD1 | TRBV15 | CATSRGYRGILF | TGTGCCACCAGCAGAGGTTACAGGGGCATCCTCTTC
TRBJ2-5 | many | NA | TRBV5-1 | CASSSERETQYF | TGCGCCAGCAGCTCAGAGCGAGAGACCCAGTACTTC
TRBJ2-7 | few | NA | TRBV11-2 | CASSPQAGYEQYF | TGTGCCAGCAGCCCCCAGGCGGGGTACGAGCAGTACTTC
TRBJ1-1 | many | NA | TRBV29-1 | CSVDRTSTEAFF | TGCAGCGTTGACAGGACATCGACTGAAGCTTTCTTT
TRBJ1-5 | many | NA | TRBV7-6 | CASSFGEDQPQHF | TGTGCCAGCAGCTTCGGGGAGGACCAGCCCCAGCATTTT
TRBJ2-2 | many | NA | TRBV2 | CASNSQGTGELFF | TGTGCCAGCAACTCACAGGGTACCGGGGAGCTGTTTTTT
TRBJ2-3 | NA | NA | TRBV5-4 | CASSSEGVDTQYF | TGTGCCAGCAGCTCAGAAGGGGTGGATACGCAGTATTTT
TRBJ2-1 | NA | NA | TRBV4-3 | CASSQGVVEAREQFF | TGCGCCAGCAGTCAAGGGGTAGTGGAGGCGCGTGAGCAGTTCTTC
TRBJ2-3 | many | NA | TRBV7-9 | CASSSSTDTQYF | TGTGCCAGCAGCTCCAGCACAGATACGCAGTATTTT
TRBJ2-7 | many | TRBD1 | TRBV25-1 | CASSGQGVYEQYF | TGTGCCAGCAGTGGACAGGGGGTCTACGAGCAGTACTTC
TRBJ1-2 | once | NA | TRBV6-4 | CASSDGWGNGYTF | TGTGCCAGTAGTGACGGTTGGGGTAACGGCTACACCTTC
TRBJ2-5 | NA | NA | TRBV6-1 | CASSGQSGEKGGETQYF | TGTGCCAGCAGTGGCCAGTCCGGCGAAAAAGGGGGGGAGACCCAGTACTTC
TRBJ2-7 | many | TRBD2 | TRBV12-3/TRBV12-4 | CASSLSVAGVYEQYF | TGTGCCAGCAGTTTAAGTGTAGCGGGAGTGTACGAGCAGTACTTC
TRBJ2-2 | many | NA | TRBV28 | CASSLYLIANTGELFF | TGTGCCAGCAGTTTATATCTTATCGCGAACACCGGGGAGCTGTTTTTT
TRBJ2-7 | many | NA | TRBV27 | CASSLKGDGYEQYF | TGTGCCAGCAGTTTAAAAGGGGATGGCTACGAGCAGTACTTC
TRBJ1-2 | many | NA | TRBV12-3/TRBV12-4 | CASSLVQGLYVSF | TGTGCCAGCAGTTTAGTCCAGGGGCTTTATGTCTCCTTC
TRBJ2-1 | many | NA | TRBV9 | CASSVGSEQFF | TGTGCCAGCAGCGTAGGAAGTGAGCAGTTCTTC
TRBJ2-2 | many | NA | TRBV6-2/TRBV6-3 | CASSYLGRLSGELFF | TGTGCCAGCAGTTACCTCGGCAGACTAAGTGGGGAGCTGTTTTTT
TRBJ2-5 | many | NA | TRBV3-1 | CASSQVESTQYF | TGTGCCAGCAGCCAAGTGGAGTCAACCCAGTACTTC
TRBJ2-7 | many | NA | TRBV12-3/TRBV12-4 | CASSLMILDRAFKQYF | TGTGCCAGCAGTCTGATGATCCTGGACAGAGCCTTCAAGCAGTACTTC
TRBJ2-7 | many | NA | TRBV2 | CASTPREQYF | TGTGCCAGCACTCCCCGCGAGCAGTACTTC
TRBJ2-3 | many | NA | TRBV5-5 | CASSLKAGLGDTQYF | TGTGCCAGCAGCTTAAAGGCGGGATTGGGAGATACGCAGTATTTT
TRBJ2-7 | many | TRBD2 | TRBV28 | CASRGRDYHEQYF | TGTGCCAGCAGAGGTCGGGACTACCACGAGCAGTACTTC
TRBJ2-7 | NA | NA | TRBV7-9 | CASSGGSGVYERYF | TGTGCCAGCAGCGGAGGGTCTGGGGTCTACGAGCGGTACTTC
TRBJ2-3 | many | NA | TRBV24-1 | CATSDPMRDLADTQYF | TGTGCCACCAGTGATCCAATGAGAGATCTCGCAGATACGCAGTATTTT
TRBJ2-7 | many | NA | TRBV7-8 | CASSLVRGYEQYF | TGTGCCAGCAGCTTGGTAAGGGGATACGAGCAGTACTTC
TRBJ1-1 | many | NA | TRBV7-9 | CASSLVGARGTEAFF | TGTGCCAGCAGCTTAGTGGGGGCGCGCGGCACTGAAGCTTTCTTT
TRBJ1-3 | NA | NA | TRBV1 | CTSSREGQAMGNTIYF | TGCACCAGCAGCCGAGAGGGACAGGCAATGGGAAACACCATATATTTT
TRBJ2-7 | NA | NA | TRBV20-1 | CSTRGELEQYF | TGCAGTACTAGAGGGGAGCTCGAGCAGTACTTC
TRBJ2-3 | many | TRBD1 | TRBV20-1 | CSARPGGYTDTQYF | TGCAGTGCCCGGCCAGGGGGATACACAGATACGCAGTATTTT
TRBJ2-2 | many | NA | TRBV3-1 | CASSQVVNTGELFF | TGTGCCAGCAGCCAAGTAGTGAACACCGGGGAGCTGTTTTTT
TRBJ1-2 | many | NA | TRBV28 | CASSAHGRPLDYGYTF | TGTGCCAGCAGTGCCCACGGACGGCCTCTAGACTATGGCTACACCTTC
TRBJ2-1 | few | NA | TRBV27 | CAVGVGEQFF | TGTGCCGTAGGCGTAGGTGAGCAGTTCTTC
TRBJ1-1 | many | NA | TRBV19 | CASSIGVGETEAFF | TGTGCCAGTAGTATAGGGGTGGGGGAAACTGAAGCTTTCTTT
TRBJ1-5 | many | NA | TRBV28 | CASSPEIYRSNQPQHF | TGTGCCAGCAGTCCGGAGATCTATCGGAGCAATCAGCCCCAGCATTTT
TRBJ1-1 | many | NA | TRBV6-1 | CASSEAGGEAFF | TGTGCCAGCAGTGAAGCGGGGGGTGAAGCTTTCTTT
TRBJ2-1 | many | NA | TRBV4-3 | CASSQAPNYNEQFF | TGCGCCAGCAGCCAAGCTCCTAACTACAATGAGCAGTTCTTC
TRBJ2-6 | many | NA | TRBV2 | CASSLRERQDSGANVLTF | TGTGCCAGCAGTCTTCGTGAGAGACAAGACTCTGGGGCCAACGTCCTGACTTTC
TRBJ2-3 | many | NA | TRBV6-5 | CASSYSTNTDTQYF | TGTGCCAGCAGTTACTCTACCAACACAGATACGCAGTATTTT
TRBJ2-7 | many | TRBD1 | TRBV6-1 | CASSVLIGGGSYEQYF | TGTGCCAGCAGTGTCCTTATAGGGGGCGGATCCTACGAGCAGTACTTC